This TCR beta chain was captured by sequencing in a study of blood T cell repertoires in COVID-19. Study-level background: There were acute and convalescent COVID-19 samples, and they came from the United States, Italy and Spain. The analysed material was cDNA or gDNA that came from T cells, B-cell-depleted T cells, or PBMCs.

In the authors' methods: Estimates of nucleated cell counts were drawn from the amplification of reference gene primers. Profiled with immunoSEQ multiplex PCR; TCRdb holds only in-frame clones, not every one. That table is the source of V, J and clone size, and D and trimming were worked out from the DNA. The table lists 150,000 or so clones, 86% of them singletons. This clone was seen just once. This CDR3 spans 18 amino acids. Germline lookup yields CDR1 SGHRS and CDR2 YFSETQ. Trimming at V came to 0 bases and at J to 5 bases, leaving 13 bases not matched to a gene. This TCR came from a man aged 18-30 years with acute or convalescent COVID-19. The chain joins TRBV5-1 to TRBJ2-5, with TRBD1 identical over 10 bases. The material sequenced was peripheral blood. CDR3 sequence: CASSLGQGATLISETQYF. The CDR3 bases are TGCGCCAGCAGCTTGGGACAGGGGGCTACCCTTATCTCCGAGACCCAGTACTTC.